The rows below give T cell receptor beta chains drawn from one sample of a study of blood T cell repertoires in COVID-19. TCRdb's copy holds only in-frame clones and misses some; the assay was immunoSEQ multiplex PCR. The table includes 200,000 to 300,000 clones, roughly four fifths detected once. Sequenced input: peripheral blood. Receptors originate from a young man who had recovered from COVID-19. Both conserved end residues are part of each CDR3. A D gene is named only where the DNA matches it firmly. The size entry is marked missing in some rows and otherwise reads once, few, many or a size class.

cdr3_length	j_call	clone_size	d_call	v_call	cdr3_nt	cdr3_aa
17	TRBJ1-5	-	-	TRBV7-9	TGTGCCAGCAGCTTAATGGACAGCGGCGGTTTTGTTCAGCCCCAGCATTTT	CASSLMDSGGFVQPQHF
14	TRBJ1-4	-	TRBD1	TRBV6-5	TGTGCCAGCAGCCGGACAGGGCTTAATGAAAAACTGTTTTTT	CASSRTGLNEKLFF
18	TRBJ1-6	-	-	TRBV7-9	TGTGCCAGCAGCTTCTTTGGCCAGGGCAGCTCCTATAATTCACCCCTCCACTTT	CASSFFGQGSSYNSPLHF
14	TRBJ2-1	once	-	TRBV6-2/TRBV6-3	TGTGCCAGCAGTAGGGGATTCCAGGGCAATGAGCAGTTCTTC	CASSRGFQGNEQFF
16	TRBJ2-3	-	-	TRBV11-2	TGTGCCAGCTGGGACCCGAGGAGGGCTAGCACAGATACGCAGTATTTT	CASWDPRRASTDTQYF
18	TRBJ2-6	few	-	TRBV28	TGTGCCAGCAAGCCATGGGGAACAGAACTAGCTGGGGCCAACGTCCTGACTTTC	CASKPWGTELAGANVLTF
15	TRBJ2-1	-	TRBD2	TRBV7-2	TGTGCCAGCAGCGCGCTTCTAGCGGGAGCCAATGAGCAGTTCTTC	CASSALLAGANEQFF
14	TRBJ2-2	-	TRBD2	TRBV2	TGTGCCAGCAGTCTGGGGGGGGTCCCCGGGGAGCTGTTTTTT	CASSLGGVPGELFF
14	TRBJ2-7	-	-	TRBV5-5	TGTGCCAGCAGCTTTCCCGGGTTTGGCGACGAGCAGTACTTC	CASSFPGFGDEQYF
16	TRBJ1-4	-	-	TRBV11-2	TGTGCCAGCAGCTTATGGGGAGGTAGCACTAATGAAAAACTGTTTTTT	CASSLWGGSTNEKLFF